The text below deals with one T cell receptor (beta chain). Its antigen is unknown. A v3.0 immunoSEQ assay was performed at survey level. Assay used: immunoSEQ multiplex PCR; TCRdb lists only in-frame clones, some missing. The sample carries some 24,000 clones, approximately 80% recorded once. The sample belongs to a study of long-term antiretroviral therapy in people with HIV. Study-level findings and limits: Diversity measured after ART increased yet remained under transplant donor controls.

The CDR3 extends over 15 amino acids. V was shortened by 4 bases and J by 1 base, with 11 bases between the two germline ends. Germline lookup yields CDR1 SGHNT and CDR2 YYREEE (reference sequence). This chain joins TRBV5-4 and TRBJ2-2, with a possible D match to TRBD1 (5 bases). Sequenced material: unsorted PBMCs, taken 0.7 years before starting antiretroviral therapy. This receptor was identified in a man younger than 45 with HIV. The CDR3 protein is CASSAQGRNTGELFF. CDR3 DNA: TGTGCCAGCAGCGCGCAGGGTAGGAACACCGGGGAGCTGTTTTTT. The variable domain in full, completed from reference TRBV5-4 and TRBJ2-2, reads ETGVTQSPTHLIKTRGQQVTLRCSSQSGHNTVSWYQQALGQGPQFIFQYYREEENGRGNFPPRFSGLQFPNYSSELNVNALELDDSALYLCASSAQGRNTGELFFGEGSRLTVL.